The source of this T cell receptor beta chain is a study of CD8+ T cells in alopecia areata. General study results and limits: Alopecia totalis/universalis scalp especially showed more expanded CD8+ clones than normal scalp. Mice gave a clearer picture of TCR sharing than patients did, possibly for HLA-related reasons.

With respect to this clone: Its antigen remains unknown.

For about five patients taking part in the biomarker study, CD4+ cells were further sorted into CD25+CD127- cells. The CDR3 contains 15 residues. Trimming removed 2 bases at V and 9 bases at J, with 18 bases between. Per the germline V gene, CDR1 is SGDLS and CDR2 is YYNGEE. Investigators isolated RNA and reverse transcribed it into cDNA to act as the sequencing template. The table came from immunoSEQ multiplex PCR; TCRdb's copy has only in-frame clones and leaves some out. Of about 37,000 clones in the sample, around 57% were seen once. Sequencing used CD4+ Tregs sorted from blood. The chain recombines TRBV9 with TRBJ2-1; unclear D gene. This receptor was taken from a human donor with alopecia areata. The DNA for the CDR3 is TGTGCCAGCAGCGTTCGGTCCACTACCTTAGTTGAGCAGTTCTTC. Encoded protein: CASSVRSTTLVEQFF.